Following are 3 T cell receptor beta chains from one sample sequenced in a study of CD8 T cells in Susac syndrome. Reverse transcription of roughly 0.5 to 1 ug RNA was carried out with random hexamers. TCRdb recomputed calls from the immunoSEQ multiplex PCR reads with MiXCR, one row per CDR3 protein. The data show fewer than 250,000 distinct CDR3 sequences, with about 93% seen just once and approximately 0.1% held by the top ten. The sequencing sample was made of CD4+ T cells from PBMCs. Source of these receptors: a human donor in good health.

CDR3 coding DNA: TGTGCCAGCAGCCCGAACCCGTCCTACAATGAGCAGTTCTTC. Translation gives CASSPNPSYNEQFF. The chain joins TRBV12-3 or TRBV12-4 to TRBJ2-1; D is ambiguous. The CDR3 has 14 residues. Trimming took off 6 bases at V and 1 base at J, with 10 bases between the two ends.

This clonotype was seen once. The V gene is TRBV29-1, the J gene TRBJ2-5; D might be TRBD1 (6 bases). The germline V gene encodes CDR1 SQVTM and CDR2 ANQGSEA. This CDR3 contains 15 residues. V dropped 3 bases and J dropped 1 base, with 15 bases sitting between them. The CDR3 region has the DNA TGCAGCGTTGACGGGACACCGTTCATCCAAGAGACCCAGTACTTC. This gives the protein CSVDGTPFIQETQYF.

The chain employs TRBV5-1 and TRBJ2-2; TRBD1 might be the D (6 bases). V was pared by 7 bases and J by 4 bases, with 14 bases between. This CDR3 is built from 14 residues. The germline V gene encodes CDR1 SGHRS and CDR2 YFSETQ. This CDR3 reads CASQIRGFTGELFF. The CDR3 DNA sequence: TGCGCCAGCCAGATCAGGGGATTCACCGGGGAGCTGTTTTTT.